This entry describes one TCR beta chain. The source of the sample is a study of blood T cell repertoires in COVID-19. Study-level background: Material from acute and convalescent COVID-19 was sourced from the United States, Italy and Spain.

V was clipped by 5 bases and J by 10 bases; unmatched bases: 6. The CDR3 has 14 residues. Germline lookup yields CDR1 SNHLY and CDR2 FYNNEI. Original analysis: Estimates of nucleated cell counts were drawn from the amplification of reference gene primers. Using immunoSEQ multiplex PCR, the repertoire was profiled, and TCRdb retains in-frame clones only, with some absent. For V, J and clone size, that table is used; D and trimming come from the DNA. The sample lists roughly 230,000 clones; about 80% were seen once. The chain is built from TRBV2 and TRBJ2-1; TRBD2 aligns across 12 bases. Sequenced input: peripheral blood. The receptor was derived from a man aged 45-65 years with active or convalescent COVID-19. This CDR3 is CASSNLAGGFEQFF. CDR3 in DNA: TGTGCCAGCAGTAATCTAGCGGGGGGGTTCGAGCAGTTCTTC. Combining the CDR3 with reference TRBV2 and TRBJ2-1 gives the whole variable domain EPEVTQTPSHQVTQMGQEVILRCVPISNHLYFYWYRQILGQKVEFLVSFYNNEISEKSEIFDDQFSVERPDGSNFTLKIRSTKLEDSAMYFCASSNLAGGFEQFFGPGTRLTVL.